This TCR beta chain was recovered during a study of blood T cell repertoires in COVID-19. Background on the study: Whether acute or convalescent, the COVID-19 samples came from the United States, Italy and Spain.

The method was immunoSEQ multiplex PCR; TCRdb's version includes in-frame clones alone and lacks a portion of them. The table lists some 250,000 clones, 85% to 90% of them singletons, with around 7.3% in the top ten. The sample comprised peripheral blood. The receptor was derived from a woman in her seventies with active or convalescent COVID-19.

The chain's CDR3 is CASSGGGQIRNTIYF. For the CDR3, the DNA is TGTGCCAGCAGTGGGGGTGGACAGATCCGAAACACCATATATTTT. The rearrangement uses TRBV2 and TRBJ1-3, with a weak D call TRBD1 (6 bases). CDR3 length equals 15 residues. Germline CDR1 reads SNHLY; CDR2 reads FYNNEI. Trimming removed 4 bases from V and 5 bases from J, with 15 bases in between.